By share of the sample, the clone carrying this T cell receptor (beta chain) is medium-sized. TCRdb's copy holds only in-frame clones and misses some; the assay was immunoSEQ multiplex PCR. The data hold about 17,000 clones, with around 72% observed a single time. This specimen comes from a study of PD-1 blockade in classical Hodgkin lymphoma. Every patient was affected by relapse after autologous stem cell transplantation, while exposure to brentuximab vedotin was not uniform. The CDR3 consists of 14 residues. Germline V lookup: CDR1 SEHNR, CDR2 FQNEAQ (reference sequence). V was pared by 1 base and J by 6 bases, with 12 bases between.

This rearrangement joins TRBV7-9 to TRBJ1-2, with TRBD1 as a possible D gene (5 bases). The clonotype originates from a human donor with classical Hodgkin lymphoma. Specimen: peripheral blood mononuclear cells (PBMCs), collected at baseline. The CDR3 DNA is TGTGCCAGCAGCTTAGGGGGTAAAGGGGATGGCTACACCTTC. As protein: CASSLGGKGDGYTF.